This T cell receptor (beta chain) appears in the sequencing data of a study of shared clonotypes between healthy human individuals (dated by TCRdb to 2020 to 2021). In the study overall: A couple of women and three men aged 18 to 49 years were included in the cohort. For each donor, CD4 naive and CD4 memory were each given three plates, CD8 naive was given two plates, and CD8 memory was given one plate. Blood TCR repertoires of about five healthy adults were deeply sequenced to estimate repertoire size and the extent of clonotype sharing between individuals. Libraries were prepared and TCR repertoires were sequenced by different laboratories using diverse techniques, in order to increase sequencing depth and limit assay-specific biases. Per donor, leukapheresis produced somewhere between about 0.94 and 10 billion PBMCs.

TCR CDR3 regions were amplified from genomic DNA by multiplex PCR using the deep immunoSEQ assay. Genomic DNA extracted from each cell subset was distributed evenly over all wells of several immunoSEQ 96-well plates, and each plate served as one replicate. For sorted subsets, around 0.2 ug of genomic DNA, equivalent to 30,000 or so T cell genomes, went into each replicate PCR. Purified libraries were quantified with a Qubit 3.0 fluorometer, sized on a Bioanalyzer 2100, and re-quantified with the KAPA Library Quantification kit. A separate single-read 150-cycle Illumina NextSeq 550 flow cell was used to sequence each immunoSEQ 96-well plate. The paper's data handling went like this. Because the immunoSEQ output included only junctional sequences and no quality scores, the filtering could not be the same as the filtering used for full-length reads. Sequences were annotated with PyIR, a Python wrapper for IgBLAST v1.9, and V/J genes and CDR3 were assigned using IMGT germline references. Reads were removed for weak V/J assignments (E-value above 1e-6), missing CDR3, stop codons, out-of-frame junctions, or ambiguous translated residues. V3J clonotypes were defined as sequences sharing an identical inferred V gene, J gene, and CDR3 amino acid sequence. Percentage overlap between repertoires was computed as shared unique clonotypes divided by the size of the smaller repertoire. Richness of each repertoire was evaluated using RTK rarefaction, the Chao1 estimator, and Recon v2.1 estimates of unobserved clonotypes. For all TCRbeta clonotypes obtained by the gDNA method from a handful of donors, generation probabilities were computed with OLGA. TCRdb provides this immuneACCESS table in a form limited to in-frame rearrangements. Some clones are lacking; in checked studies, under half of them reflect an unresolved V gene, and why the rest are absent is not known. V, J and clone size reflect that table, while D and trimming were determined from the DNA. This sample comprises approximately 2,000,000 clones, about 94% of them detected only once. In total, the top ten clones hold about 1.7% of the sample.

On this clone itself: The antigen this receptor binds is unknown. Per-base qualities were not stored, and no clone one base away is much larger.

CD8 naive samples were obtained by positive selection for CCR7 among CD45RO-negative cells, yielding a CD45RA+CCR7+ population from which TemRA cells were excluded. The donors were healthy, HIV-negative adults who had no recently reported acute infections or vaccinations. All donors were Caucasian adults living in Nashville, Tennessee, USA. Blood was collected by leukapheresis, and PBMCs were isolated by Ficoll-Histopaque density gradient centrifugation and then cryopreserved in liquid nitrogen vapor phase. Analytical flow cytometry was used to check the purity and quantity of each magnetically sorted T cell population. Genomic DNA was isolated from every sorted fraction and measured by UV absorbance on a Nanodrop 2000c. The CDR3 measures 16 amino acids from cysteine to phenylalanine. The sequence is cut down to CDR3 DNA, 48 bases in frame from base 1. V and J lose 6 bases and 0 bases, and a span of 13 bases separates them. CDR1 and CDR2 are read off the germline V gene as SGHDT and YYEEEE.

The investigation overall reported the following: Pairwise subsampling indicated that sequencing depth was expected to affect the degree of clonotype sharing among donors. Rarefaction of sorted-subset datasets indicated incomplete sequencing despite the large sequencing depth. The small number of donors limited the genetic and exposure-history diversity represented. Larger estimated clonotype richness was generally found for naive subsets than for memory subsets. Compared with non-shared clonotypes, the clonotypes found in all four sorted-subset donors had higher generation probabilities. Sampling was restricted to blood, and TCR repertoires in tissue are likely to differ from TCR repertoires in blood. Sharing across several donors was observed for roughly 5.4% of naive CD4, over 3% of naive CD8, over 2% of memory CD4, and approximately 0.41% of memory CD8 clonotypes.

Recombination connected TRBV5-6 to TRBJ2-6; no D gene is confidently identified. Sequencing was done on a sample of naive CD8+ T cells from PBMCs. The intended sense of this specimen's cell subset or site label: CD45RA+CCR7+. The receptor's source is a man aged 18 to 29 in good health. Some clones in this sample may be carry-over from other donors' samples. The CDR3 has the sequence CASTLGSFSGANVLTF. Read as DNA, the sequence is TGTGCCAGCACTCTGGGGTCCTTCTCTGGGGCCAACGTCCTGACTTTC.